The 25 T cell receptor beta chains below all came from one sample that was sequenced in a study of identical twins (dated by TCRdb to the mid-2010s). The library relied on 5' RACE. The sequencer was an Illumina HiSeq 2000. TCRdb reran the public reads through fastp at Q25 and MiXCR, keeping productive beta chains. Rows with a matching CDR3 protein are joined into one entry that keeps the most common DNA and genes. This sample lists around 480,000 distinct CDR3 sequences; more than 13% were detected once. The biggest ten clones account for about 0.94% of the sample. These data also featured in a second study, about yellow fever vaccine responses in identical twins.

The sequenced sample consisted of CD4+ T cells sorted from blood. The receptor set was obtained from a woman in her late teens or twenties in good health.

The sample holds many counts of this clonotype. V is TRBV10-3 and J is TRBJ1-1, with D perhaps TRBD1 (6 bases). This CDR3 has 13 amino acids. V was trimmed by 6 bases and J by 1 base, leaving 9 bases between them. Germline CDR1 reads ENHRY; CDR2 reads SYGVKD. The CDR3 spells CAIRDSQNTEAFF. The CDR3 DNA reads as TGTGCCATCAGGGACAGCCAGAACACTGAAGCTTTCTTT.

In its sample, this clonotype was seen a few times. This rearrangement joins TRBV2 to TRBJ2-3; 9 bases line up with TRBD2. V lost 1 base to trimming and J lost 0 bases; unmatched junction nucleotides: 8. Per the germline V gene, CDR1 is SNHLY and CDR2 is FYNNEI. CDR3 length: 18 amino acids. In nucleotides, the CDR3 is TGTGCCAGCAGTGAAGGTAGTAGCGGGAGATCTAGCACAGATACGCAGTATTTT. It is translated as CASSEGSSGRSSTDTQYF.

V and J are TRBV7-2 and TRBJ2-4; D is unclear. The ends were cut back, 1 base at V and 4 bases at J, with 8 bases in the middle. This CDR3 spans 14 amino acids. Looked up from germline, CDR1 is SGHTA and CDR2 is FQGNSA. The CDR3 DNA follows: TGTGCCAGCAGCTTAGGGTGGAGTAAAAACATTCAGTACTTC. It encodes CASSLGWSKNIQYF.

This clonotype was found a few times. This sequence joins TRBV7-2 and TRBJ2-6; D possibly uses TRBD1 or TRBD2 (7 bases each). This CDR3 comprises 17 residues. Trimming left V 5 bases short and J 4 bases short, with 18 bases between. CDR1 SGHTA and CDR2 FQGNSA come from the germline V gene. The CDR3 spells CASSPRGRGHGANVLTF. The CDR3 bases are TGTGCCAGCAGCCCACGAGGGAGGGGGCACGGGGCCAACGTCCTGACTTTC.

The chain links TRBV19 to TRBJ2-7; D is possibly TRBD1 (6 bases). The ends were cut back, 11 bases at V and 2 bases at J, with 19 bases in the middle. Germline V gene data show CDR1 as LNHDA and CDR2 as SQIVND (reference sequence). The CDR3 runs to 14 residues. The CDR3 coding sequence is TGTGCCTCAAAGCGGACAGACCGGCCCTACGAGCAGTACTTC. Residues: CASKRTDRPYEQYF.

The V gene is TRBV9, the J gene TRBJ2-1, with TRBD1 matching over 7 bases. CDR1 and CDR2 (germline): SGDLS, YYNGEE. Losses at the gene ends were 0 bases for V and 0 bases for J; bases not matched to a gene: 12. The CDR3 loop spans 19 amino acids. Written as DNA, the CDR3 is TGTGCCAGCAGCGTAGGGGTAAGGGGGCCCGGAAGCTCCTACAATGAGCAGTTCTTC. Translation: CASSVGVRGPGSSYNEQFF.

This clonotype was picked up many times. V gene TRBV5-6 combines with J gene TRBJ2-3; the D is unclear. Trimming stripped 4 bases from V and 10 bases from J, with 19 bases between. CDR1 is SGHDT, CDR2 YYEEEE, per germline. The CDR3 has 14 residues. This chain's CDR3 is CASSRAFSVGPQYF. DNA for the CDR3: TGTGCCAGCAGCCGCGCCTTCTCCGTGGGTCCGCAGTATTTT. The full variable domain, with the rest looked up from reference TRBV5-6 and TRBJ2-3, is DAGVTQSPTHLIKTRGQQVTLRCSPKSGHDTVSWYQQALGQGPQFIFQYYEEEERQRGNFPDRFSGHQFPNYSSELNVNALLLGDSALYLCASSRAFSVGPQYFGPGTRLTVL.

This chain links TRBV20-1 with TRBJ2-1; 9 bases agree with TRBD2. Losses at the gene ends were 3 bases for V and 7 bases for J; bases not matched to a gene: 4. CDR1 is DFQATT, CDR2 SNEGSKA, per germline (reference sequence). This CDR3 has 13 residues. CDR3 DNA: TGCAGTGCTAGTCGCGGGAGGGGGAATGAGCAGTTCTTC. Protein: CSASRGRGNEQFF.

Only a few counts were recorded for this clonotype. The chain combines TRBV4-1 with TRBJ2-1; tentatively, D is TRBD2 (5 bases). The CDR3 spans 14 residues. Germline loops: CDR1 MGHRA, CDR2 YSYEKL. With 2 bases removed from V and 8 bases from J, the gap between germline ends came to 13 bases. The CDR3 DNA is TGCGCCAGCAGCCAACAATCTAGCTCCCATGAGCAGTTCTTC. This encodes CASSQQSSSHEQFF.

In its sample, this clonotype was seen a few times. This sequence joins TRBV28 and TRBJ1-1; D unclear. Germline values: CDR1 MDHEN, CDR2 SYDVKM. The CDR3 contains 12 residues. V shed 2 bases and J shed 3 bases, with 4 bases lying between them. This chain's CDR3 is CASSLTHTEAFF. CDR3 sequence (DNA): TGTGCCAGCAGTTTAACCCACACTGAAGCTTTCTTT.

Relative to its sample, this clonotype is medium-sized. V is TRBV5-1 and J is TRBJ2-1; no firm D call. Germline V lookup: CDR1 SGHRS, CDR2 YFSETQ. The CDR3 is 19 residues long. The ends were cut back, 0 bases at V and 0 bases at J, with 19 bases in the middle. CDR3 sequence: CASSLVALTYLSSYNEQFF. The CDR3 nucleotides read TGCGCCAGCAGCTTGGTGGCCCTGACTTACCTGAGCTCCTACAATGAGCAGTTCTTC.

This chain uses TRBV6-1 with TRBJ2-2, with D perhaps TRBD2 (8 bases). There are 15 residues in the CDR3. V lost 6 bases and J 3 bases, leaving 14 bases between the germline ends. The germline V gene has CDR1 MNHNS and CDR2 SASEGT. This CDR3 reads CASSRGGQYTGELFF. The CDR3, as DNA: TGTGCCAGCAGCCGGGGGGGACAGTACACCGGGGAGCTGTTTTTT.

This sequence joins TRBV6-5 and TRBJ2-3; unclear D gene. V lost 0 bases, J lost 0 bases, and 16 bases lay in between. The length of the CDR3 is 18 residues. CDR1 MNHEY and CDR2 SVGAGI come from the germline V gene. CDR3: CASSYSLPVGTSTDTQYF. The CDR3 DNA follows: TGTGCCAGCAGTTACTCTCTACCTGTCGGAACTAGCACAGATACGCAGTATTTT.

Only a few counts were recorded for this clonotype. The DNA of the CDR3 is TGTGCCATCAGTGACCTACAGGGAGGGCCCCAGCATTTT. Translating gives CAISDLQGGPQHF. The rearrangement uses TRBV10-3 and TRBJ1-5; possible D gene TRBD1, 6 bases. The ends were cut back, 3 bases at V and 9 bases at J, with 12 bases in the middle. The CDR3 length is 13 residues. Germline V gives CDR1 ENHRY, CDR2 SYGVKD.

In this sample, this clonotype turned up a few times. This chain links TRBV4-2 with TRBJ2-3, with D maybe TRBD1 (6 bases). CDR3 length: 17 residues. Germline V gene lookup returns CDR1 LGHNA and CDR2 YNFKEQ. Trimming stripped 4 bases from V and 0 bases from J, with 17 bases between. In nucleotides, the CDR3 is TGTGCCAGCAGCCGTATAAGGACAGCCCAGAGCACAGATACGCAGTATTTT. Protein: CASSRIRTAQSTDTQYF.

The chain joins TRBV4-1 to TRBJ2-7; 14 bases are a match to TRBD2. Germline lookup yields CDR1 MGHRA and CDR2 YSYEKL. The CDR3 is 15 amino acids. The J segment lost 5 bases and the V segment lost 3 bases, leaving 3 bases of the junction unmatched. The CDR3 DNA reads as TGCGCCAGCAGCCACCCGGGACTAGCGGGAGACGAGCAGTACTTC. This sequence encodes CASSHPGLAGDEQYF.

This rearrangement joins TRBV20-1 to TRBJ2-7; 11 nucleotides match TRBD2. V trimming: 1 base; J trimming: 1 base; junction bases outside the gene matches: 3. There are 15 residues in the CDR3. The germline CDR1 and CDR2 sequences are DFQATT and SNEGSKA (reference sequence). CDR3 in amino acids: CSARVGTSGSYEQYF. The CDR3 nucleotides are TGCAGTGCTAGAGTCGGGACTAGCGGATCCTACGAGCAGTACTTC.

In its sample, this clonotype was seen many times. This chain joins TRBV6-1 and TRBJ1-4; D is undetermined. Per the germline V gene, CDR1 is MNHNS and CDR2 is SASEGT. The CDR3 spans 17 residues. With 2 bases removed from V and 8 bases from J, the gap between germline ends came to 21 bases. In nucleotides, the CDR3 is TGTGCCAGCAGTGAAACGCTTCGGCGCTCCTTTGGGGAAAAACTGTTTTTT. Residues: CASSETLRRSFGEKLFF.

This clonotype was counted a few times. This chain links TRBV20-1 with TRBJ1-2; the match to TRBD1 covers 9 bases. The CDR3 spans 15 residues. From germline, CDR1 is DFQATT and CDR2 SNEGSKA (reference sequence). Unmatched junction bases numbered 6, after V lost 0 bases and J lost 4 bases. CDR3 protein: CSARDSGTGPYGYTF. Written as DNA, the CDR3 is TGCAGTGCTAGAGATTCCGGGACAGGGCCCTATGGCTACACCTTC.

This clonotype was recorded a few times. In nucleotides, the CDR3 is TGTGCCAGCGGATCAGACGGGACATCCTCCTACGAGCAGTACTTC. Encoded protein: CASGSDGTSSYEQYF. This chain links TRBV7-9 with TRBJ2-7; D is possibly TRBD1 (6 bases). V lost 8 bases to trimming and J lost 0 bases, with 17 bases between them. The CDR3 is 15 residues long. CDR1 and CDR2 from the germline V gene are SEHNR and FQNEAQ (reference sequence).

This clonotype was seen a handful of times. The chain couples TRBV2 to TRBJ2-2; D gene uncertain. Germline CDR1 reads SNHLY; CDR2 reads FYNNEI. The CDR3 has 12 amino acids. V lost 8 bases to trimming and J lost 7 bases, with 11 bases between them. Here the CDR3 DNA reads TGTGCCAGCGGGCCCCGGGTCGGGGAGCTGTTTTTT. It codes for CASGPRVGELFF. Looking up the rest from reference TRBV2 and TRBJ2-2 gives the full variable domain: EPEVTQTPSHQVTQMGQEVILRCVPISNHLYFYWYRQILGQKVEFLVSFYNNEISEKSEIFDDQFSVERPDGSNFTLKIRSTKLEDSAMYFCASGPRVGELFFGEGSRLTVL.

This clonotype has a handful of counts. The CDR3 DNA is TGTGCCAGCAGCCCGAGCGGTGGCGGGCCCCAGCATTTT. It is translated as CASSPSGGGPQHF. The gene calls are TRBV3-1 and TRBJ1-5; D not certain. V dropped 4 bases and J dropped 9 bases, with 13 bases sitting between them. CDR1 is LGHDT, CDR2 YNNKEL, per germline (reference sequence). The CDR3 has 13 residues.

This clonotype has only a few counts. V usage is TRBV20-1 and J usage is TRBJ1-1, with TRBD1 matching 7 bases. In germline, CDR1 is DFQATT, CDR2 SNEGSKA (reference sequence). This CDR3 has 15 residues. J gave up 4 bases and V 4 bases, and 12 bases lay outside the gene matches. In DNA, the CDR3 is TGCAGTGCTAAAACCGGGACAGCCGGGGGCACTGAAGCTTTCTTT. The encoded protein is CSAKTGTAGGTEAFF.

This clonotype was detected ten times or more. The genes are TRBV2 and TRBJ2-7; D unresolved. The germline V and J ends were trimmed by 5 bases and 0 bases, with 5 bases remaining between them. The V gene's germline CDR1 is SNHLY and CDR2 FYNNEI. The CDR3 is made up of 12 amino acids. CDR3 in DNA: TGTGCCAGCAGTCGGAGCTCCTACGAGCAGTACTTC. Translated, it gives CASSRSSYEQYF.

This clonotype was observed a few times. The V call is TRBV20-1, the J call TRBJ1-3; 10 bases line up with TRBD1. Germline V CDR1 and CDR2: DFQATT, SNEGSKA (reference sequence). This CDR3 has 13 residues. CDR3 nucleotide sequence: TGCGCCGGACAGGGGGATTCTGGAAACACCATATATTTT. This gives the protein CAGQGDSGNTIYF.